This TCR beta chain derives from a study of CD8 T cells in Susac syndrome. Germline V gene sequence: CDR1 SGHRS, CDR2 YFSETQ. V lost 5 bases and J lost 2; bases outside the gene matches: 5. The CDR3 sequence is 15 residues long. RNA totalling about 0.45 to 1 ug underwent reverse transcription with random hexamers. In TCRdb, the immunoSEQ multiplex PCR reads were re-called with MiXCR into one record per CDR3 protein. This table has around 170,000 distinct CDR3 sequences, around 95% appearing once. The receptor's source is a human donor with Susac syndrome. Sequencing was performed on CD8+ T cells from PBMCs. The rearrangement uses TRBV5-1 and TRBJ2-1, with 9 bases identical to TRBD2. CDR3 loop: CASSFSSGAYNEQFF. The CDR3 nucleotides read TGCGCCAGCAGTTTCTCTAGCGGGGCCTACAATGAGCAGTTCTTC.